The text below deals with one T cell receptor beta chain. The antigen is undetermined. Starting from about 0.45 ug of total RNA, TCR libraries were made with linear amplification. One entry per CDR3 protein, called by TCRdb with MiXCR from the reads. This sample has 150,000 to 200,000 distinct CDR3 sequences; over 60% occur once, and the top ten carry roughly 2.4%. With V trimmed by 0 bases and J by 6 bases, 8 bases remained unmatched. The CDR3 runs to 15 residues. CDR1 and CDR2 from the germline V gene are DFQATT and SNEGSKA (reference sequence). The sample is drawn from a study of healthy donors' naive CD4 and CD8 T cells. Study details: All functional IMGT TCR alpha variants were covered by new primers.

Notes on the study in general: Negatively charged CDR3s marked CD8+ lineage; positively charged CDR3s marked CD4+ lineage. CDR3 charge plus V and J genes appeared to account for roughly 12% of CD4/CD8 variance. Homeostatic proliferation of naive T cells was not examined as a bias source.

Sequencing was carried out using naive CD4+ and CD8+ T cells sorted from blood, pooled from several donors. This TCR derives from a pool of human donors in good health; the sample pools cells from several healthy donors. V usage is TRBV20-1 and J usage is TRBJ2-7; TRBD2 matches at 10 bases. CDR3 nucleotides: TGCAGTGCTAGAGATGGCCCTAGCGGGAGACCCGAGCAGTACTTC. It is translated as CSARDGPSGRPEQYF.